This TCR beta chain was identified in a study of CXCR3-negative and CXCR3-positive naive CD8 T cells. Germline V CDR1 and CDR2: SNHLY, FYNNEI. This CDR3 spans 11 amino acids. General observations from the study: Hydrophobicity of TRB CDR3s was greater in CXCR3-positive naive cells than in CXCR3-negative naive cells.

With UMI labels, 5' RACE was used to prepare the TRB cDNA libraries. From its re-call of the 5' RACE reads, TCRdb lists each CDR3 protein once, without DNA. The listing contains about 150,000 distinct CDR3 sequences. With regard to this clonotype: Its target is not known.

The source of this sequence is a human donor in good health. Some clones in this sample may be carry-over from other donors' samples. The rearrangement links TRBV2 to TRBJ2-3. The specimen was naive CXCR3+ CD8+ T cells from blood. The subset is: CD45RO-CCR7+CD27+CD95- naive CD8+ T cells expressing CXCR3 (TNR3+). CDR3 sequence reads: CASLLGDTQYF. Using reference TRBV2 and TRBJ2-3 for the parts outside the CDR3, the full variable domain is EPEVTQTPSHQVTQMGQEVILRCVPISNHLYFYWYRQILGQKVEFLVSFYNNEISEKSEIFDDQFSVERPDGSNFTLKIRSTKLEDSAMYFCASLLGDTQYFGPGTRLTVL.